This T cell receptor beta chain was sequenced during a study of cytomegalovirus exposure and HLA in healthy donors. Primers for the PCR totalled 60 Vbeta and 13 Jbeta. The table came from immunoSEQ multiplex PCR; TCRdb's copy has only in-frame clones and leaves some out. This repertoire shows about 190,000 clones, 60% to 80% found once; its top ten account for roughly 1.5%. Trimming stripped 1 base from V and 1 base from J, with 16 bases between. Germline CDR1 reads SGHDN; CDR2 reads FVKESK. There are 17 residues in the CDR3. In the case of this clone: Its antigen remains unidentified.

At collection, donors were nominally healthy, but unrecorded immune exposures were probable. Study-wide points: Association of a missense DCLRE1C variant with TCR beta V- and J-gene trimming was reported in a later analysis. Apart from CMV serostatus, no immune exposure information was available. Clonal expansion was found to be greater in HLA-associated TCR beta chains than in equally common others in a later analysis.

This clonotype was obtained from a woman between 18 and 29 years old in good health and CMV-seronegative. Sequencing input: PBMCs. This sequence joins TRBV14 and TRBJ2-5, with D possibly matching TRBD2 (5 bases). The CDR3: CASSQGVLANPQETQYF. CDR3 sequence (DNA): TGTGCCAGCAGCCAAGGTGTATTAGCGAATCCCCAAGAGACCCAGTACTTC.